This T cell receptor (beta chain) stems from a study of T cell responses to AZD1222 COVID-19 vaccine. Note on this clone: The antigen is not known.

V lost 0 bases and J 2 bases, leaving 13 bases between the germline ends. Germline V lookup: CDR1 SGHTA, CDR2 FQGNSA. This CDR3 comprises 16 residues. Assay: immunoSEQ multiplex PCR; the TCRdb copy retains only in-frame clones and omits some. Here the sample spans roughly 150,000 clones, roughly 90% being singletons. Whole-study findings and limits: Two AZD1222 administrations were followed by greater Spike-specific TCR breadth and depth.

This clonotype was sampled from an adult who received the AZD1222 COVID-19 vaccine. This chain links TRBV7-2 with TRBJ1-2, with D perhaps matching TRBD1 (6 bases). Material: peripheral blood, obtained 28 days after the second AZD1222 dose. The CDR3 DNA reads as TGTGCCAGCAGCTTAGCTTCGGGGGGCCGGAACTATGGCTACACCTTC. Translating gives CASSLASGGRNYGYTF.